The entry below gives a single T cell receptor beta chain sequence along with its context. Original handling: Reference gene primer amplification yielded estimated nucleated cell counts. Repertoires were generated with immunoSEQ multiplex PCR, while TCRdb's copy carries only in-frame clones and drops some. V, J and clone size derive from that table, while D and trimming were established from the DNA sequence. The sample contains 80,000 to 95,000 clones, 85% to 90% of which appear only once. The data originate from a study of blood T cell repertoires in COVID-19. Overall study context: Acute and convalescent COVID-19 samples came from the United States, Italy and Spain. T cells, B-cell-depleted T cells, or PBMCs supplied cDNA or gDNA.

V was shortened by 1 base and J by 1 base, with 7 bases between the two germline ends. Germline lookup yields CDR1 LGHNA and CDR2 YNFKEQ. CDR3 length: 14 residues. The rearrangement links TRBV4-2 to TRBJ1-1; D unresolved. Sample: peripheral blood. This clonotype originated in an elderly woman in a cohort sampled during active or convalescent COVID-19. The CDR3 sequence: CASSQGSGNTEAFF. The CDR3 DNA is TGTGCCAGCAGCCAAGGGTCCGGGAACACTGAAGCTTTCTTT.